The 17 T cell receptor beta chains in this list originate from one sample, sequenced in a study of T cell responses to AZD1222 COVID-19 vaccine. Clones were read by immunoSEQ multiplex PCR, and TCRdb kept only the in-frame ones, dropping some. The repertoire holds about 110,000 clones, with 92% as singletons. Sequencing was performed on peripheral blood, taken 28 days after the second AZD1222 dose. The origin of the receptors is an adult who received the AZD1222 COVID-19 vaccine.

This sequence joins TRBV27 and TRBJ2-1, with D possibly being TRBD2 (5 bases). The CDR3 sequence is 14 residues long. V gave up 5 bases and J gave up 6 bases, with 14 bases separating them. Germline V CDR1 and CDR2: MNHEY, SMNVEV (reference sequence). In nucleotides, the CDR3 is TGTGCCAGCAGTCCCTGGCTAGCTGTCAATGAGCAGTTCTTC. Protein: CASSPWLAVNEQFF.

The V gene is TRBV18, the J gene TRBJ2-7; TRBD2 aligns across 8 bases. Losses at the gene ends were 3 bases for V and 6 bases for J; bases not matched to a gene: 16. This CDR3 has 17 amino acids. Germline CDR1 is KGHSH and CDR2 is LQKENI. CDR3 in amino acids: CASSPRSQTGGGSEQYF. CDR3 DNA: TGTGCCAGCTCACCCAGAAGCCAGACGGGAGGGGGGTCCGAGCAGTACTTC. The complete variable domain, with remaining parts taken from reference TRBV18 and TRBJ2-7, reads NAGVMQNPRHLVRRRGQEARLRCSPMKGHSHVYWYRQLPEEGLKFMVYLQKENIIDESGMPKERFSAEFPKEGPSILRIQQVVRGDSAAYFCASSPRSQTGGGSEQYFGPGTRLTVT.

V and J are TRBV15 and TRBJ1-2, with unresolved D. The V end was cut by 0 bases, the J end by 9 bases, with 11 bases between. Germline V gene sequence: CDR1 LNHNV, CDR2 YYDKDF (reference sequence). The CDR3 loop spans 13 amino acids. CDR3 in DNA: TGTGCCACCAGCAGAGATTCGGAGCGGAGCTACACCTTC. It is translated as CATSRDSERSYTF.

The rearrangement joins TRBV19 to TRBJ1-1, with a tentative D call TRBD1 (6 bases). The CDR3 consists of 16 residues. V was shortened by 4 bases and J by 6 bases, with 21 bases between the two germline ends. In germline, CDR1 is LNHDA, CDR2 SQIVND (reference sequence). CDR3 DNA sequence: TGTGCCAGTAGTACCCCCCTAGGGCAGGGGTTAGCTGAAGCTTTCTTT. It codes for CASSTPLGQGLAEAFF. Together with reference TRBV19 and TRBJ1-1, the CDR3 gives the full variable domain: DGGITQSPKYLFRKEGQNVTLSCEQNLNHDAMYWYRQDPGQGLRLIYYSQIVNDFQKGDIAEGYSVSREKKESFPLTVTSAQKNPTAFYLCASSTPLGQGLAEAFFGQGTRLTVV.

The DNA of the CDR3 is TGTGCCAGCAGCTTCCGGCAGGGGGCCTTGGGTGACTATGGCTACACCTTC. It translates to CASSFRQGALGDYGYTF. The V gene is TRBV7-2, the J gene TRBJ1-2; TRBD1 matches at 8 bases. V shed 3 bases and J 3 bases; nucleotides not matched to a gene: 12. The CDR3 runs 17 residues. From germline, CDR1 is SGHTA and CDR2 FQGNSA.

This chain joins TRBV13 and TRBJ2-1, with 7 bases matching TRBD2. Germline V lookup: CDR1 PRHDT, CDR2 FYEKMQ (reference sequence). CDR3 size: 15 residues. J was trimmed by 1 base and V by 4 bases; bases with no gene match: 4. The CDR3 sequence: CASSSERGSYNEQFF. DNA of the CDR3: TGTGCCAGCAGCTCCGAGCGGGGTTCCTACAATGAGCAGTTCTTC.

This chain uses TRBV27 with TRBJ1-1, with D tentatively TRBD1 (5 bases). Trimming stripped 2 bases from V and 0 bases from J, with 7 bases between. The V gene's germline CDR1 is MNHEY and CDR2 SMNVEV (reference sequence). This CDR3 contains 14 residues. CDR3 nucleotide sequence: TGTGCCAGCAGTTTAGGGACGGTGAACACTGAAGCTTTCTTT. Its translation: CASSLGTVNTEAFF.

V is TRBV9 and J is TRBJ2-7, with D maybe TRBD1 (5 bases). Germline V CDR1 and CDR2: SGDLS, YYNGEE. The CDR3 covers 14 residues. V lost 4 bases, J lost 1 base, and 12 bases lay in between. CDR3 residues: CASSLQGFSYEQYF. CDR3 nucleotide sequence: TGTGCCAGCAGCCTCCAGGGTTTTTCCTACGAGCAGTACTTC.

The chain joins TRBV7-9 to TRBJ1-1; D unclear. V dropped 5 bases and J dropped 5 bases, with 12 bases sitting between them. This CDR3 comprises 13 residues. The germline V gene encodes CDR1 SEHNR and CDR2 FQNEAQ (reference sequence). The DNA for the CDR3 is TGTGCCAGCAGCCTAATCATGGGGACTGAAGCTTTCTTT. The encoded protein is CASSLIMGTEAFF.

This clone was counted a few times. This sequence joins TRBV3-1 (or the pseudogene TRBV3-2) and TRBJ1-6; 9 bases map to TRBD1. This CDR3 region has 16 residues. Trimming cost V 1 base and J 8 bases; bases outside gene matches: 6. CDR1 is LGHDT, CDR2 YNNKEL, per germline (reference sequence). CDR3 nucleotides: TGTGCCAGCAGCCAAGTAACAGGGGGCTGGCATTCACCCCTCCACTTT. Protein: CASSQVTGGWHSPLHF.

The rearrangement joins TRBV10-3 to TRBJ2-2, with 8 nucleotides matching TRBD1. CDR3 length equals 15 residues. Per the germline V gene, CDR1 is ENHRY and CDR2 is SYGVKD. After removal of 2 bases from V and 2 bases from J, the junction contained 1 base not matched to a gene. The CDR3 protein is CAISEAGGNTGELFF. The DNA for the CDR3 is TGTGCCATCAGTGAGGCAGGGGGCAACACCGGGGAGCTGTTTTTT.

The sample holds one count of this clone. The J gene is TRBJ2-2, the V gene TRBV19; 7 positions match TRBD2. The CDR3 covers 16 residues. Germline lookup yields CDR1 LNHDA and CDR2 SQIVND (reference sequence). J gave up 0 bases and V 1 base, and 2 bases lay outside the gene matches. Here the CDR3 reads CASSIGLAANTGELFF. CDR3 sequence (DNA): TGTGCCAGTAGTATAGGTCTAGCGGCGAACACCGGGGAGCTGTTTTTT.

The J gene is TRBJ1-2, the V gene TRBV2; the D gene is possibly TRBD1 (5 bases). The ends were cut back, 0 bases at V and 13 bases at J, with 24 bases in the middle. The CDR3 covers 16 residues. Germline V gives CDR1 SNHLY, CDR2 FYNNEI. In nucleotides, the CDR3 is TGTGCCAGCAGTGAAGCGGGACTCGGGACGGGCCAAGAGTGCACCTTC. The encoded protein is CASSEAGLGTGQECTF.

The J gene is TRBJ1-1, the V gene TRBV15; D is possibly TRBD1 (5 bases). CDR1 is LNHNV and CDR2 is YYDKDF in the germline V gene (reference sequence). V lost 5 bases to trimming and J lost 11 bases, with 24 bases between them. The CDR3 contains 15 residues. For the CDR3, the DNA is TGTGCCACCAGCTCCCGCCCGGGGGGATCCACGTTTGCTTTCTTT. It codes for CATSSRPGGSTFAFF.

The gene calls are TRBV2 and TRBJ2-1, with 9 bases fitting TRBD2. The CDR3 has 16 amino acids. After removal of 1 base from V and 8 bases from J, the junction contained 9 bases not matched to a gene. Germline CDR1 is SNHLY and CDR2 is FYNNEI. As DNA, the CDR3 is TGTGCCAGCAGTGAAGTCGTGCGGGGGGGCGATCATGAGCAGTTCTTC. Protein product: CASSEVVRGGDHEQFF.

The genes are TRBV3-1 (or the pseudogene TRBV3-2) and TRBJ2-7; D remains unclear. V lost 2 bases and J 4 bases, leaving 6 bases between the germline ends. The V gene's germline CDR1 is LGHDT and CDR2 YNNKEL (reference sequence). The CDR3 covers 12 residues. The chain's CDR3 is CASSQRRYEQYF. In DNA form, the CDR3 reads TGTGCCAGCAGCCAACGTCGATACGAGCAGTACTTC.

The V call is TRBV6-1, the J call TRBJ1-2; D unresolved. The CDR3 length is 13 residues. The V and J ends lost 2 bases and 3 bases respectively, with 7 bases between them. The germline V gene encodes CDR1 MNHNS and CDR2 SASEGT. CDR3 protein: CASSELRDYGYTF. CDR3 coding DNA: TGTGCCAGCAGTGAATTGAGGGACTATGGCTACACCTTC.